This TCR beta chain was profiled in a study of OX40 agonist ivuxolimab in advanced cancers. The wider study: Patients' therapy was ivuxolimab, an antibody that acts as an agonist of OX40 (CD134).

Only in-frame clones appear in the TCRdb table, and some are missing; sequencing was by immunoSEQ multiplex PCR. Seen here are about 110,000 clones, roughly 90% observed once, and the top ten hold 0.66%. With respect to this clone: As yet, its antigen is unknown.

V was pared by 5 bases and J by 2 bases, with 10 bases of the junction left unmatched. CDR3 length: 17 residues. The germline V gene encodes CDR1 MNHEY and CDR2 SMNVEV (reference sequence). Study-wide results and limits: The antigen specificity of the peripheral T cells (those that were expanded) was not determined. The authors also found low normalized T-cell clonal expansion in some nonresponders.

The receptor's source is an adult with an advanced solid tumor such as melanoma, head and neck, liver or kidney cancer. This chain joins TRBV27 and TRBJ2-7; 12 nucleotides agree with TRBD2. This material consisted of CD4+ or CD8+ T cells sorted from blood, taken in a trial of the OX40 agonist ivuxolimab. The CDR3: CASSRGLAGISPYEQYF. DNA for the CDR3: TGTGCCAGCAGTCGCGGACTAGCGGGAATAAGTCCCTACGAGCAGTACTTC.